The 11 T cell receptor beta chains reported below all come from one sample, sequenced in a study of shared clonotypes between healthy human individuals. Repertoires were generated with immunoSEQ multiplex PCR, while TCRdb's copy carries only in-frame clones and drops some. The sample contains over a million clones, roughly 95% of which appear only once. Input material: naive CD4+ T cells sorted from blood. Subset reported: CD45RA+ positively selected. Source of these receptors: a man younger than 45 in good health.

The chain couples TRBV20-1 to TRBJ2-5; D ambiguous. CDR3 size: 10 residues. Deletions cut 5 bases from V and 7 bases from J, with 8 bases between. From germline, CDR1 is DFQATT and CDR2 SNEGSKA (reference sequence). CDR3 region: CSAGSLTQYF. In DNA, the CDR3 is TGCAGTGCTGGCTCGTTGACCCAGTACTTC.

V is TRBV9 and J is TRBJ2-5; TRBD2 matches at 7 bases. The CDR3 is 16 residues long. Trimming at V came to 0 bases and at J to 5 bases, leaving 10 bases not matched to a gene. From germline, CDR1 is SGDLS and CDR2 YYNGEE. The chain's CDR3 is CASSVDMGGILETQYF. The CDR3 coding sequence is TGTGCCAGCAGCGTAGATATGGGAGGGATTTTGGAGACCCAGTACTTC.

The gene calls are TRBV10-3 and TRBJ2-7; TRBD2 matches 14 bases. Trimming took 6 bases from V and 2 from J; bases not matched to a gene: 3. Germline loops: CDR1 ENHRY, CDR2 SYGVKD. The CDR3 is made up of 15 amino acids. DNA for the CDR3: TGTGCCATCAGGGGGACTAGCGGGAGCACCTACGAGCAGTACTTC. This encodes CAIRGTSGSTYEQYF.

A word on this clone: The junction departs from the called germline gene at one end, perhaps through a read error. V gene TRBV5-1 combines with J gene TRBJ1-4; 8 bases line up with TRBD1. There are 16 residues in the CDR3. From germline, CDR1 is SGHRS and CDR2 YFSETQ. The CDR3 here is CASSLDRERGNEKLFF. In DNA form, the CDR3 reads TGCGCCAGCAGTTTGGACAGGGAGAGGGGTAATGAAAAACTGTTTTTT.

The rearrangement links TRBV5-1 to TRBJ2-5; 7 bases line up with TRBD2. The CDR3 contains 17 residues. Germline-derived CDR1 and CDR2 are SGHRS and YFSETQ. Trimming at V came to 0 bases and at J to 4 bases, leaving 12 bases not matched to a gene. CDR3 DNA: TGCGCCAGCAGCTTGGGTGCTTTGCGGGGAGGGCCAGAGACCCAGTACTTC. Translating gives CASSLGALRGGPETQYF.

This clone has only a few counts. This chain connects TRBV19 to TRBJ1-2; TRBD1 matches at 9 bases. Germline CDR1 and CDR2: LNHDA and SQIVND (reference sequence). V shed 9 bases and J 4 bases; nucleotides not matched to a gene: 6. CDR3 length: 13 amino acids. CDR3 sequence: CASGTGFVYGYTF. In DNA, the CDR3 is TGTGCCAGCGGGACAGGGTTCGTCTATGGCTACACCTTC.

This clone was observed once. The chain has TRBV5-4 and TRBJ2-7; D gene uncertain. This CDR3 is 13 amino acids long. Looked up from germline, CDR1 is SGHNT and CDR2 is YYREEE (reference sequence). Trimming took off 0 bases at V and 7 bases at J, with 11 bases between the two ends. Here the CDR3 reads CASSLGPFGEQYF. In nucleotides, the CDR3 is TGTGCCAGCAGCTTGGGGCCGTTCGGGGAGCAGTACTTC.

The chain recombines TRBV5-1 with TRBJ2-3, with TRBD1 matching 10 bases. The CDR3 is 17 amino acids. Germline V gene sequence: CDR1 SGHRS, CDR2 YFSETQ. The V gene end was trimmed by 3 bases and the J gene end by 2 bases; junction bases not matched to a gene: 9. This chain's CDR3 is CASSYLTGGLHTDTQYF. CDR3 nucleotide sequence: TGCGCCAGCAGCTACCTGACAGGGGGCCTACACACAGATACGCAGTATTTT.

This chain links TRBV19 with TRBJ1-1; 9 bases match TRBD1. CDR1 is LNHDA and CDR2 is SQIVND in the germline V gene (reference sequence). J lost 3 bases, V lost 3 bases, and 5 bases had no gene match. This CDR3 is built from 15 residues. The CDR3 reads CASSIDGTGYTEAFF. The CDR3 region has the DNA TGTGCCAGTAGTATTGACGGGACAGGGTACACTGAAGCTTTCTTT.

The rearrangement joins TRBV9 to TRBJ2-1, with unresolved D. V dropped 0 bases and J dropped 14 bases, with 15 bases sitting between them. This CDR3 contains 13 residues. CDR1 and CDR2 (germline): SGDLS, YYNGEE. The CDR3 DNA is TGTGCCAGCAGCGTAGAACCCCAGTTTAGAAAGTTCTTC. It translates to CASSVEPQFRKFF.

The chain links TRBV11-2 to TRBJ2-1; TRBD1 agrees at 7 bases. Germline V CDR1 and CDR2: SGHAT, FQNNGV. With V trimmed by 4 bases and J by 6 bases, 6 bases remained unmatched. This CDR3 region has 14 residues. The CDR3 spells CASSSGQVGNEQFF. The CDR3, as DNA: TGTGCCAGCAGCTCCGGACAGGTAGGCAATGAGCAGTTCTTC.